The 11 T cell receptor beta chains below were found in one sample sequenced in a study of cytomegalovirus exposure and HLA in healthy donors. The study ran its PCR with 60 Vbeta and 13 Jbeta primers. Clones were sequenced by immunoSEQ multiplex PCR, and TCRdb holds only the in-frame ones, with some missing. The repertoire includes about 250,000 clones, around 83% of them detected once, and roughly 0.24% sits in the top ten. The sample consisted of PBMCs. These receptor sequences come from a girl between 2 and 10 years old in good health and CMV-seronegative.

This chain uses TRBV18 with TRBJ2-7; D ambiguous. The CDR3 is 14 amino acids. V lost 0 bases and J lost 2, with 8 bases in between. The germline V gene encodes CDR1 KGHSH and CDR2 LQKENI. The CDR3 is CASSPPNSAYEQYF. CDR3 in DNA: TGTGCCAGCTCACCACCGAACAGTGCCTACGAGCAGTACTTC.

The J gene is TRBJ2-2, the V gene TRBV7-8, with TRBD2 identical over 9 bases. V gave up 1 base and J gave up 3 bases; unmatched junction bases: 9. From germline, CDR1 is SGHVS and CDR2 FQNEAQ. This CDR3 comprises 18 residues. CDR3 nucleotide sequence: TGTGCCAGCAGCTTAGGTCTAGCGGGATTAGGCGACACCGGGGAGCTGTTTTTT. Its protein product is CASSLGLAGLGDTGELFF.

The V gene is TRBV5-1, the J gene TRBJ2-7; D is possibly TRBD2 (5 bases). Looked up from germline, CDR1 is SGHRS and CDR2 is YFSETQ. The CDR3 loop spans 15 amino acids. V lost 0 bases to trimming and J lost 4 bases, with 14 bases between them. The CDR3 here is CASSLAGGLTYEQYF. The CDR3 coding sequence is TGCGCCAGCAGCTTGGCCGGCGGGTTGACATACGAGCAGTACTTC.

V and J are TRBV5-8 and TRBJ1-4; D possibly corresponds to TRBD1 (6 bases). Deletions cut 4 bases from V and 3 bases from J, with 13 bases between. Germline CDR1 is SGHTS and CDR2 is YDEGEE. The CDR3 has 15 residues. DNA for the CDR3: TGTGCCAGCAGCGCTAGACAGGCGGCTAATGAAAAACTGTTTTTT. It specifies CASSARQAANEKLFF.

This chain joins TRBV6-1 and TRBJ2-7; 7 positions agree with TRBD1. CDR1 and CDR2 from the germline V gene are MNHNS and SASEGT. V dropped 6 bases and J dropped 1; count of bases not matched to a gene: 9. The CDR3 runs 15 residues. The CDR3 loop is CASSLDRDLSYEQYF. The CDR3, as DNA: TGTGCCAGCAGCCTCGACAGGGACCTTTCCTACGAGCAGTACTTC.

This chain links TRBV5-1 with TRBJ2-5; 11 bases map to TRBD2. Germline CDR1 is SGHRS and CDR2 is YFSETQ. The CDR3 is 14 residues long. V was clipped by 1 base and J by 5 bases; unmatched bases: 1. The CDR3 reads CASSLTSGSETQYF. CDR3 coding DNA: TGCGCCAGCAGCTTGACTAGCGGGAGCGAGACCCAGTACTTC.

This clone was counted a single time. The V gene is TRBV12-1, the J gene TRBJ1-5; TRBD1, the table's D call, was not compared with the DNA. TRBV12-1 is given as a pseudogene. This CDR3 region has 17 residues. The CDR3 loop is CASSLDKDRGWDQPQHF. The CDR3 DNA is TGTGCCAGCAGCTTGGATAAGGACAGGGGTTGGGACCAGCCCCAGCATTTT.

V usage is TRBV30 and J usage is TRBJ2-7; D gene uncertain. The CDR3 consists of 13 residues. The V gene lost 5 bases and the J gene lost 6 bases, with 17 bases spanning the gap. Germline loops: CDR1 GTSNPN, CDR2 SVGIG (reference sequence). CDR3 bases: TGTGCCTGGGCCCGTGGGTGGGCAGGCGAGCAGTACTTC. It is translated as CAWARGWAGEQYF. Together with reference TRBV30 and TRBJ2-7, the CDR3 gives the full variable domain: SQTIHQWPATLVQPVGSPLSLECTVEGTSNPNLYWYRQAAGRGLQLLFYSVGIGQISSEVPQNLSASRPQDRQFILSSKKLLLSDSGFYLCAWARGWAGEQYFGPGTRLTVT.

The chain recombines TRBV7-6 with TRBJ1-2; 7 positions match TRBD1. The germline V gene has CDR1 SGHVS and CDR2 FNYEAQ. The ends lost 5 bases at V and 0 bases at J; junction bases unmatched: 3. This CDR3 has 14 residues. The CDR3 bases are TGTGCCAGCAGCCCGACAGGGCCTAACTATGGCTACACCTTC. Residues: CASSPTGPNYGYTF.

The chain's CDR3 is CASSESSEQFF. CDR3 sequence (DNA): TGCGCCAGCAGTGAGAGTAGTGAGCAGTTCTTC. The rearrangement joins TRBV10-2 to TRBJ2-1; D unclear. Trimming took off 2 bases at V and 9 bases at J, with 5 bases between the two ends. Germline CDR1 reads WSHSY; CDR2 reads SAAADI. The CDR3 is 11 residues long.

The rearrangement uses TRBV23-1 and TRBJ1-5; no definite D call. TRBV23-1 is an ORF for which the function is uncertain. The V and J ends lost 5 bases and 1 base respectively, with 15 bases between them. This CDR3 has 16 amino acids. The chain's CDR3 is CASSTPGRGSNQPQHF. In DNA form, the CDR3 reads TGCGCCAGCAGTACGCCCGGTCGGGGAAGCAATCAGCCCCAGCATTTT.